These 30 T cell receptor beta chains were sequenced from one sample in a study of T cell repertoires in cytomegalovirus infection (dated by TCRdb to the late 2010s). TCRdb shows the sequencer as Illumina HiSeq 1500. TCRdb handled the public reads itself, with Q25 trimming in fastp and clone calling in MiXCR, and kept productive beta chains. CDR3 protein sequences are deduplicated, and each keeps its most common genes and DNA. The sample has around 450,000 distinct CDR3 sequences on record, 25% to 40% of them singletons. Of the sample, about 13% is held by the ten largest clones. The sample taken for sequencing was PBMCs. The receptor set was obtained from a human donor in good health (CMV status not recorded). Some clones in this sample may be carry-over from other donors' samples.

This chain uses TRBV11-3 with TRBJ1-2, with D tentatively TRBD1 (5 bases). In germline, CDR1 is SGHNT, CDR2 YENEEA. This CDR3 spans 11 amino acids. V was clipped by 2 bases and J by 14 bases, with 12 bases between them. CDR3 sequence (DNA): TGTGCCAGCAGCTTAACAGGCCGGGGGACCTTC. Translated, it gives CASSLTGRGTF.

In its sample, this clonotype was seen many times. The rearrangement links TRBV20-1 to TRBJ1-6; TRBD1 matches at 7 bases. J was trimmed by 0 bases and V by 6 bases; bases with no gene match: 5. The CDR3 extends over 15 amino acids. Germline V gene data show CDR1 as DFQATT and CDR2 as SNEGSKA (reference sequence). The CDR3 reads CSATGQSSYNSPLHF. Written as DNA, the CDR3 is TGCAGTGCAACGGGACAGAGCTCCTATAATTCACCCCTCCACTTT.

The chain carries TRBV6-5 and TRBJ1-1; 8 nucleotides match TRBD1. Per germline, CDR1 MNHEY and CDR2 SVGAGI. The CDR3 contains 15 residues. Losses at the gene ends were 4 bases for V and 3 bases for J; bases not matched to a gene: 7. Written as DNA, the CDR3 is TGTGCCAGCAGTTGGCGGGACAGGCCCTACACTGAAGCTTTCTTT. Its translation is CASSWRDRPYTEAFF.

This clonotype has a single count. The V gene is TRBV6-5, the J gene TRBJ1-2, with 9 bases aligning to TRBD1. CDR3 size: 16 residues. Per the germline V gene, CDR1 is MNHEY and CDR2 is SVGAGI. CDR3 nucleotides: TGTACCCCCTTATCGTGGGGGACAGGGAATTCCTCTGGCTACACCTTC. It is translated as CTPLSWGTGNSSGYTF.

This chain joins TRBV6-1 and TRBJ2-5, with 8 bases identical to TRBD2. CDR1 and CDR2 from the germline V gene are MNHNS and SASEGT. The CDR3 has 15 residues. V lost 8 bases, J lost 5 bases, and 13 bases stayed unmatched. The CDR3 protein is CASATGGLYVETQYF. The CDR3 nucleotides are TGTGCCAGCGCAACGGGGGGGCTCTACGTGGAGACCCAGTACTTC.

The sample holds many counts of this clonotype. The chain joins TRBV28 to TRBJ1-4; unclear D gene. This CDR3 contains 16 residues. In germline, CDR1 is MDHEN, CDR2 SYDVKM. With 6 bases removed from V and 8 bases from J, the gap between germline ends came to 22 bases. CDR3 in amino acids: CASSEIGLAPKEKLFF. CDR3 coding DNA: TGTGCCAGCAGCGAAATTGGACTCGCGCCAAAGGAAAAACTGTTTTTT.

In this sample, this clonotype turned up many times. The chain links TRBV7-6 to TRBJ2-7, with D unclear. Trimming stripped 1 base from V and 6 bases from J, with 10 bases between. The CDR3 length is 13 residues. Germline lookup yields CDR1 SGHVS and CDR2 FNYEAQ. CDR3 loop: CASSLDESFEQYF. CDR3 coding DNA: TGTGCCAGCAGCTTAGATGAGAGCTTCGAGCAGTACTTC.

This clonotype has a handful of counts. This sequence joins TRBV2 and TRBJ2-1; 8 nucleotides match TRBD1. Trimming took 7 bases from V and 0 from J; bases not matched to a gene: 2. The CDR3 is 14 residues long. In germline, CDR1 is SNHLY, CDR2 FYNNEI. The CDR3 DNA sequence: TGTGCCAGCAACAGGGGGAGCTCCTACAATGAGCAGTTCTTC. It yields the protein CASNRGSSYNEQFF.

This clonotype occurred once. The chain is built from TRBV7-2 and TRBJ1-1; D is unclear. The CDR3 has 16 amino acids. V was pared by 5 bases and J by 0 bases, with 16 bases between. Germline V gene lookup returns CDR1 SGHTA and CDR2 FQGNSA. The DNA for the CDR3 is TGTGCCAGCAGCCCAGAGTTGTGCGTTATGAACACTGAAGCTTTCTTT. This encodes CASSPELCVMNTEAFF.

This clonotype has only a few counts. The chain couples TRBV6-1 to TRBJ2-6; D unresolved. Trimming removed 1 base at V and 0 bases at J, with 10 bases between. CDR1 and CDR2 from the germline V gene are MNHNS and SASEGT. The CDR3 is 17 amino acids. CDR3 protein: CASSEVLRSSGANVLTF. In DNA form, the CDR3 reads TGTGCCAGCAGTGAAGTGCTCAGAAGCTCTGGGGCCAACGTCCTGACTTTC.

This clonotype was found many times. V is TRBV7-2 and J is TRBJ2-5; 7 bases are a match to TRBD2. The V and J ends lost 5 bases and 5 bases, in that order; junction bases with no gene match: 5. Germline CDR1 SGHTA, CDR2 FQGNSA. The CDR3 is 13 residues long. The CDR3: CASSPPRGETQYF. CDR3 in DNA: TGTGCCAGCAGCCCCCCGCGGGGGGAGACCCAGTACTTC.

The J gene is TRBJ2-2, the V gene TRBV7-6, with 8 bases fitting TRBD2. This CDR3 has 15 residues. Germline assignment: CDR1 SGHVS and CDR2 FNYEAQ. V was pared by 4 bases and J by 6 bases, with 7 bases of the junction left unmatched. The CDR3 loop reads CASSSGTSFSGELFF. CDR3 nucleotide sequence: TGTGCCAGCAGCTCCGGGACTAGTTTTTCCGGGGAGCTGTTTTTT.

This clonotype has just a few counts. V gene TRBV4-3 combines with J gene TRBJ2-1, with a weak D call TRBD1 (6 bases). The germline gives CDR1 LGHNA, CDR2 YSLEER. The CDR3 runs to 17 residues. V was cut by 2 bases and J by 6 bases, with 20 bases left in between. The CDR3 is CASSQQATQGTPNEQFF. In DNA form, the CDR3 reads TGCGCCAGCAGCCAACAGGCAACTCAGGGGACCCCCAATGAGCAGTTCTTC.

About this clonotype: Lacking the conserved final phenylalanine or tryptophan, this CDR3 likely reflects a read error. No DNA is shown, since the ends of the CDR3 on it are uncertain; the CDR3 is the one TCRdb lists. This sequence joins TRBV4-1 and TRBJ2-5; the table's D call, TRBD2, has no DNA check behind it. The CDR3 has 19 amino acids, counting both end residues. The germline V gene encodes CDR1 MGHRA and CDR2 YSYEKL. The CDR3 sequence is CASSQDRVTSGGSEETQHL.

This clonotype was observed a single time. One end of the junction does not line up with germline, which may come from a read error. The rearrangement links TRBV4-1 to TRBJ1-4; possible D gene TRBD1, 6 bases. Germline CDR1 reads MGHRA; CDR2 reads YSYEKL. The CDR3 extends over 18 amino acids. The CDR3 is CASRQDKGGDATNEKLFF. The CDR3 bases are TGCGCCAGCAGACAAGATAAGGGGGGCGACGCAACTAATGAAAAACTGTTTTTT.

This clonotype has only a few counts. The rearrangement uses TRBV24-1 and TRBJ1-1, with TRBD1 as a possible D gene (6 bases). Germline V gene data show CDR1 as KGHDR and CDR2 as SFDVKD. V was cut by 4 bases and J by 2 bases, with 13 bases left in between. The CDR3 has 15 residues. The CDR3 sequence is CATSENRDSNTEAFF. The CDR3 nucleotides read TGTGCCACCAGTGAAAACAGGGATTCTAACACTGAAGCTTTCTTT.

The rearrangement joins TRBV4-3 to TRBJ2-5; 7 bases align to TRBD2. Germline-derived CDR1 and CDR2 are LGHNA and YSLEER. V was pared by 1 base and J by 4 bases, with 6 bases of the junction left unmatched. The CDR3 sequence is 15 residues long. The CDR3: CASSQGEGVGETQYF. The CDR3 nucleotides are TGCGCCAGCAGCCAAGGGGAGGGTGTCGGAGAGACCCAGTACTTC.

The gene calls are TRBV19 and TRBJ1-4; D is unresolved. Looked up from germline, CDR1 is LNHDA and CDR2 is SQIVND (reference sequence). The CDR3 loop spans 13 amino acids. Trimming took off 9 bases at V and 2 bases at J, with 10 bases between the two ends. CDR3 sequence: CASSGQTNEKLFF. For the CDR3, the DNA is TGTGCCAGCAGCGGGCAGACTAATGAAAAACTGTTTTTT.

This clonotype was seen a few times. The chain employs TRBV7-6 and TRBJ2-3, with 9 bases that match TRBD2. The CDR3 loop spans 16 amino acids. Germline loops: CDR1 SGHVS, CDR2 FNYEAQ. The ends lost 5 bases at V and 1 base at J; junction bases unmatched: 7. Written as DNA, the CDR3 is TGTGCCAGCAGCCCCGGGTCTAGCGGGGGCACAGATACGCAGTATTTT. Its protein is CASSPGSSGGTDTQYF.

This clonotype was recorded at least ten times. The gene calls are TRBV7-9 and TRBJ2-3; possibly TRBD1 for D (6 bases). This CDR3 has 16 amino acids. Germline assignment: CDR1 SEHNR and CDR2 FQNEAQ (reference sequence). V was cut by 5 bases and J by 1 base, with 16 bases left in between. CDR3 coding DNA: TGTGCCAGCAGCCCCTCTATCGAGGGGGGCACAGATACGCAGTATTTT. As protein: CASSPSIEGGTDTQYF. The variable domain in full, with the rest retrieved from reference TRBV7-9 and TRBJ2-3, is DTGVSQNPRHKITKRGQNVTFRCDPISEHNRLYWYRQTLGQGPEFLTYFQNEAQLEKSRLLSDRFSAERPKGSFSTLEIQRTEQGDSAMYLCASSPSIEGGTDTQYFGPGTRLTVL.

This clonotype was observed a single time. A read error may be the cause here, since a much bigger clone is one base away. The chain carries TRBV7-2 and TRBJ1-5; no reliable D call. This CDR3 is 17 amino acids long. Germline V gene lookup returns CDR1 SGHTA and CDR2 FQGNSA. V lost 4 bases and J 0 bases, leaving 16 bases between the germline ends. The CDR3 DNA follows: TGTGCCAGCAGCTCCACCTCGGAGGGCTATAGCAATCAGCCCCAGCATTTT. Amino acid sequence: CASSSTSEGYSNQPQHF.

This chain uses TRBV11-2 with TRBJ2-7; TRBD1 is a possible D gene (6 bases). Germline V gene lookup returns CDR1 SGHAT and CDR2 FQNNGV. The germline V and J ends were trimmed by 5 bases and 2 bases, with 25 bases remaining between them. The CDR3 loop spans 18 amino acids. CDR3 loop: CASSGEGLQGTIPYEQYF. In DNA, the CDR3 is TGTGCCAGCAGCGGCGAGGGCCTCCAGGGGACAATCCCCTACGAGCAGTACTTC.

The CDR3 DNA reads TGTGCTAGTGGTAAAACCACTCCCTTGGGACAGTACCCAAGCACAGATACGCAGTATTTT. It translates to CASGKTTPLGQYPSTDTQYF. The chain couples TRBV12-5 to TRBJ2-3, with TRBD1 matching over 7 bases. CDR1 and CDR2 (germline): LGHNT, FRNRAP. V was clipped by 5 bases and J by 0 bases; unmatched bases: 20. There are 20 residues in the CDR3.

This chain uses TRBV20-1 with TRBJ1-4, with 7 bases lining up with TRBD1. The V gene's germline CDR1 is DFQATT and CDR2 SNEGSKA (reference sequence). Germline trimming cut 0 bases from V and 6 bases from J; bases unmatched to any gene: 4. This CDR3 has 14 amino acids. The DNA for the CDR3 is TGCAGTGCTAGAGATACAGGGGTATATGAAAAACTGTTTTTT. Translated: CSARDTGVYEKLFF.

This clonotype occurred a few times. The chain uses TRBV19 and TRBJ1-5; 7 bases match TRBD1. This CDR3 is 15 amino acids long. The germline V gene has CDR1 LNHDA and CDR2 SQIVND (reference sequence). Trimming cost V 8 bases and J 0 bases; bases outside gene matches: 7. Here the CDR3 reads CASRGTAYSNQPQHF. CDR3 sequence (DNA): TGTGCCAGTCGGGGGACAGCTTATAGCAATCAGCCCCAGCATTTT.

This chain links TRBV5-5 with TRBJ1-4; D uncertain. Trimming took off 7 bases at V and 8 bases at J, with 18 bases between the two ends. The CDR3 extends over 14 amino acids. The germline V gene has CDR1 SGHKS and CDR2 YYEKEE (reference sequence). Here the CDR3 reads CASRESAGREKLFF. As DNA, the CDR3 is TGTGCCAGCCGGGAGTCAGCTGGGAGAGAAAAACTGTTTTTT. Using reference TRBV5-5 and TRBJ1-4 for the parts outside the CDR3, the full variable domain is DAGVTQSPTHLIKTRGQQVTLRCSPISGHKSVSWYQQVLGQGPQFIFQYYEKEERGRGNFPDRFSARQFPNYSSELNVNALLLGDSALYLCASRESAGREKLFFGSGTQLSVL.

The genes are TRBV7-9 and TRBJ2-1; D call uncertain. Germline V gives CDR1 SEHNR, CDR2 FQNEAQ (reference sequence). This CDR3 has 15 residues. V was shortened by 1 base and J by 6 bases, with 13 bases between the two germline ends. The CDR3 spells CASSLDPLTFNEQFF. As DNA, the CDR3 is TGTGCCAGCAGCTTAGATCCACTGACCTTCAATGAGCAGTTCTTC.

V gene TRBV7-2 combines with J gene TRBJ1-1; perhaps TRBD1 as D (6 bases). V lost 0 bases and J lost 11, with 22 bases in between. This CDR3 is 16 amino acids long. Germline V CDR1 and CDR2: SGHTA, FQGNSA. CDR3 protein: CASSLAWDIDAFGAFF. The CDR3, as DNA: TGTGCCAGCAGCTTAGCTTGGGACATTGATGCTTTTGGTGCTTTCTTT.

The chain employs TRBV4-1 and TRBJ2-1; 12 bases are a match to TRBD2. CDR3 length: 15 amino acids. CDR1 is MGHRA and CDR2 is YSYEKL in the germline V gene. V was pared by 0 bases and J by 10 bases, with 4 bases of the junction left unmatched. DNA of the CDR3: TGCGCCAGCAGCCAAGAGACTAGCGGGGGAAACGAGCAGTTCTTC. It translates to CASSQETSGGNEQFF.

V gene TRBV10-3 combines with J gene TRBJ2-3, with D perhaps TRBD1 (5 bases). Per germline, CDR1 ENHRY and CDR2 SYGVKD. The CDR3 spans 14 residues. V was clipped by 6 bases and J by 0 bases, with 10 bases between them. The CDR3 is CAIRTDASTDTQYF. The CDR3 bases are TGTGCCATCAGGACAGACGCTAGCACAGATACGCAGTATTTT.